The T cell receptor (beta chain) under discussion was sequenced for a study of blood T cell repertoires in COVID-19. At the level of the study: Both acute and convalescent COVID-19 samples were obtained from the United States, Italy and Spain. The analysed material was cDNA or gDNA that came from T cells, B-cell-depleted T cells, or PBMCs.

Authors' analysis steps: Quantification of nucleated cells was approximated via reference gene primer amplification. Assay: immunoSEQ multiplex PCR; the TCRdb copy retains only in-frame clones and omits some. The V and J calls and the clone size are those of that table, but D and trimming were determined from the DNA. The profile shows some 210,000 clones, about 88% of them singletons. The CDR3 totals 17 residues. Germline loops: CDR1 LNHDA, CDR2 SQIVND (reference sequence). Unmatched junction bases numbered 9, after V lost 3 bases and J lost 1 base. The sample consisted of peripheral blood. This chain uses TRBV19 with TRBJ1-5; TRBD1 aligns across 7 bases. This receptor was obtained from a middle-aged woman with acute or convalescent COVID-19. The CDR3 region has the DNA TGTGCCAGTAGTATGGGCCGACAGGGTATGAGCAATCAGCCCCAGCATTTT. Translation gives CASSMGRQGMSNQPQHF.